This TCR beta chain derives from a study of blood T cell repertoires in COVID-19. In the study overall: The cDNA or gDNA used as material had been derived from T cells, B-cell-depleted T cells, or PBMCs.

Profiling relied on immunoSEQ multiplex PCR, and the TCRdb table lists in-frame clones only, not all of them. The table records around 180,000 clones, more than 70% of them present only once. The receptor comes from a human donor in a cohort sampled during active COVID-19. The sequenced sample consisted of peripheral blood.

CDR3 nucleotide sequence: TGCGCCAGCAGCTTGGGCGTAAGGAGGGCGGAGGATGAAAAACTGTTTTTT. Translating gives CASSLGVRRAEDEKLFF. The chain combines TRBV5-1 with TRBJ1-4, with no clear D. V shed 0 bases and J shed 6 bases, with 18 bases lying between them. Per germline, CDR1 SGHRS and CDR2 YFSETQ. CDR3 length: 17 residues.